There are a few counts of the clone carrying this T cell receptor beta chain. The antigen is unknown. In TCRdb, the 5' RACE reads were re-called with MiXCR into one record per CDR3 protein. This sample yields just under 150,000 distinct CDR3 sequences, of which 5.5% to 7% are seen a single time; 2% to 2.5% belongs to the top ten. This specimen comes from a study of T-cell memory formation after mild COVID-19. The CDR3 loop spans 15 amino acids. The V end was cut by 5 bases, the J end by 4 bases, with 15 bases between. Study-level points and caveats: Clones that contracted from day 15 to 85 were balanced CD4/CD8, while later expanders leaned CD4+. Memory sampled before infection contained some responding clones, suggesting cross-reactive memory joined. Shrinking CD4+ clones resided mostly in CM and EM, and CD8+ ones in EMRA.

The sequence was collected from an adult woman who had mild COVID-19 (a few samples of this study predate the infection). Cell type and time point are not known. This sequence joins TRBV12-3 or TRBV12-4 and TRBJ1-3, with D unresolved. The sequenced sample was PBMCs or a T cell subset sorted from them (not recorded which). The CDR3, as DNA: TGTGCCAGCAGTCCGGTCCTAGGGTCAGGAAACACCATATATTTT. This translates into CASSPVLGSGNTIYF.